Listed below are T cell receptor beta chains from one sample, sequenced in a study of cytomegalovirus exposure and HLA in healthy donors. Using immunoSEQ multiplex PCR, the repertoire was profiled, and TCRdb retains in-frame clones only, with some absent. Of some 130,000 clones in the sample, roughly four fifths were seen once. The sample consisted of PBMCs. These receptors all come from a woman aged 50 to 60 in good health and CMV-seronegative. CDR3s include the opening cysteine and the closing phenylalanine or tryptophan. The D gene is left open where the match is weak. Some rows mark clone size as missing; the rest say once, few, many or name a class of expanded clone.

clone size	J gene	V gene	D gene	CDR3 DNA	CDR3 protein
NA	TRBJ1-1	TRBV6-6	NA	TGTGCCAGCAGCTTCCGACAGGAAGCTTTCTTT	CASSFRQEAFF
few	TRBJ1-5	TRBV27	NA	TGTGCCAGCAGTCCGGTGGGGCTGGGCAATCAGCCCCAGCATTTT	CASSPVGLGNQPQHF
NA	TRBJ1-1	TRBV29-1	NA	TGCAGCGGGGGGGAGCGGGGGGCCTCAACTGAAGCTTTCTTT	CSGGERGASTEAFF
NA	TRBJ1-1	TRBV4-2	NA	TGTGCCAGCAGCCTAACGACAGAGACGAACACTGAAGCTTTCTTT	CASSLTTETNTEAFF
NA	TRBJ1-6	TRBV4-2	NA	TGTGCCAGCAGCCAGGTTGGCAGGGTCTATAATTCACCCCTCCACTTT	CASSQVGRVYNSPLHF
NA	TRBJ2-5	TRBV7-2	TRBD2	TGTGCCAGCAGCTCGAGGACTAGCGGACAAGAGACCCAGTACTTC	CASSSRTSGQETQYF
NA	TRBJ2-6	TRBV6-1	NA	TGTGCCAGCAGTGAAGTCCCGGGTTCTGGGGCCAACGTCCTGACTTTC	CASSEVPGSGANVLTF
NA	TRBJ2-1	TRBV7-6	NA	TGTGCCAGCAGCTTAGTGACCGCGGGGCGGGATGAGCAGTTCTTC	CASSLVTAGRDEQFF
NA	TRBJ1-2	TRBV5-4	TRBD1	TGTGCCAGCAGCTTGGCCGGGACAGGGTTTGGCTACACCTTC	CASSLAGTGFGYTF
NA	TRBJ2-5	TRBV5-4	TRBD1	TGTGCCAGCAGCCGCGGACAGGGGAAAGAGACCCAGTACTTC	CASSRGQGKETQYF
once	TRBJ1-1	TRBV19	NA	TGTGCCAGTAGTGTGCCTCGGTCCGACACTGAAGCTTTCTTT	CASSVPRSDTEAFF
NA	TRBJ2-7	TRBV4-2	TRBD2	TGTGCCAGCAGCCAAGAGGCGGGGGGGTACGAGCAGTACTTC	CASSQEAGGYEQYF
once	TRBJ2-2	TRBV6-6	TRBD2	TGTGCCAGCAGTTACTCGCTAGCGGCTGTGACCGGGGAGCTGTTTTTT	CASSYSLAAVTGELFF
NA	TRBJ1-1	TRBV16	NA	TGTGCCAGCAGCCAATCGAACAGGATGAACACTGAAGCTTTCTTT	CASSQSNRMNTEAFF